The present entry profiles one T cell receptor (beta chain) with its context. Produced via immunoSEQ multiplex PCR; TCRdb's table is partial and in-frame only. This repertoire shows 400,000 to 550,000 clones, roughly nine tenths found once; its top ten account for 1.5% to 2%. This sample stems from a study of blood T cell repertoires in COVID-19. The TCR comes from a young woman with acute COVID-19. The specimen sequenced was PBMCs or T cells enriched from blood (not recorded which).

In DNA form, the CDR3 reads TGTGCCAGCAGCCAAGGGTACGGGGAGACCCAGTACTTC. Translated: CASSQGYGETQYF. The chain is built from TRBV3-1 (or the pseudogene TRBV3-2) and TRBJ2-5; D is ambiguous. V was pared by 1 base and J by 5 bases, with 8 bases between. Germline-derived CDR1 and CDR2 are LGHDT and YNNKEL (reference sequence). The CDR3 has 13 amino acids.